One and the same sample provided the 18 T cell receptor beta chains below, sequenced in a study of cytomegalovirus exposure and HLA in healthy donors. Profiled with immunoSEQ multiplex PCR; TCRdb holds only in-frame clones, not every one. The sample lists tens of thousands of clones; around 94% were seen once. Sequences were obtained from PBMCs. The receptors shown here come from a woman in her late teens or twenties in good health and CMV-seropositive.

The chain has TRBV9 and TRBJ2-1; 10 bases match TRBD2. The V gene end was trimmed by 3 bases and the J gene end by 8 bases; junction bases not matched to a gene: 5. In germline, CDR1 is SGDLS, CDR2 YYNGEE. The CDR3 consists of 14 residues. The CDR3 protein is CASSAHGTSDEQFF. The CDR3 DNA reads as TGTGCCAGCAGCGCCCACGGGACTAGCGATGAGCAGTTCTTC.

The CDR3 coding sequence is TGTGCCTGGAGTGCCTCAGGGACTAGCGCCTCCTACGAGCAGTACTTC. Encoded protein: CAWSASGTSASYEQYF. The V and J genes are TRBV30 and TRBJ2-7; 10 bases are a match to TRBD2. V gave up 1 base and J gave up 0 bases; unmatched junction bases: 6. Germline V gives CDR1 GTSNPN, CDR2 SVGIG (reference sequence). The CDR3 consists of 16 residues.

The V call is TRBV5-4, the J call TRBJ2-2, with D tentatively TRBD2 (6 bases). This CDR3 spans 12 amino acids. Germline V gene data show CDR1 as SGHNT and CDR2 as YYREEE (reference sequence). Trimming took 4 bases from V and 5 from J, leaving 6 bases between them. CDR3 coding DNA: TGTGCCAGCAGCCGGGGGACCGGGGAGCTGTTTTTT. Protein product: CASSRGTGELFF.

The chain employs TRBV7-2 and TRBJ2-7; maybe TRBD1 (6 bases). This CDR3 has 13 residues. Germline CDR1 and CDR2: SGHTA and FQGNSA. V was pared by 5 bases and J by 2 bases, with 10 bases between. CDR3 nucleotide sequence: TGTGCCAGCAGCCCACAGGGTCCCTACGAGCAGTACTTC. The encoded protein is CASSPQGPYEQYF. Filled out from reference TRBV7-2 and TRBJ2-7, the complete variable domain reads GAGVSQSPSNKVTEKGKDVELRCDPISGHTALYWYRQSLGQGLEFLIYFQGNSAPDKSGLPSDRFSAERTGGSVSTLTIQRTQQEDSAVYLCASSPQGPYEQYFGPGTRLTVT.

This clone has just one count. The V and J genes are TRBV5-6 and TRBJ2-3; 9 positions agree with TRBD1. CDR3 length: 14 amino acids. J gave up 6 bases and V 0 bases, and 2 bases lay outside the gene matches. Germline V gene lookup returns CDR1 SGHDT and CDR2 YYEEEE. The chain's CDR3 is CASSLGQGEDTQYF. The CDR3, as DNA: TGTGCCAGCAGCTTGGGACAGGGGGAGGATACGCAGTATTTT.

The chain couples TRBV13 to TRBJ2-1; 13 positions match TRBD2. Looked up from germline, CDR1 is PRHDT and CDR2 is FYEKMQ (reference sequence). V gave up 4 bases and J gave up 6 bases; unmatched junction bases: 3. This CDR3 is 15 amino acids long. The CDR3 is CASSYGTSGANEQFF. The CDR3 bases are TGTGCCAGCAGCTACGGGACTAGCGGGGCCAATGAGCAGTTCTTC.

The genes are TRBV4-1 and TRBJ2-7, with TRBD2 identical over 8 bases. This CDR3 has 15 residues. V was clipped by 0 bases and J by 4 bases; unmatched bases: 5. Germline CDR1 reads MGHRA; CDR2 reads YSYEKL. The CDR3 DNA follows: TGCGCCAGCAGCCAAGAACGGAGCGGGAGTTACGAGCAGTACTTC. The encoded protein is CASSQERSGSYEQYF.

The chain joins TRBV7-8 to TRBJ2-7, with 8 nucleotides matching TRBD1. Germline loops: CDR1 SGHVS, CDR2 FQNEAQ. The CDR3 loop spans 17 amino acids. V lost 1 base to trimming and J lost 0 bases; unmatched junction nucleotides: 8. CDR3 bases: TGTGCCAGCAGCTTAGACCCGGGACAGGCGGTCTCCTACGAGCAGTACTTC. The encoded protein is CASSLDPGQAVSYEQYF.

V usage is TRBV6-4 and J usage is TRBJ2-5, with D possibly being TRBD1 (6 bases). The V and J ends lost 7 bases and 0 bases respectively, with 15 bases between them. The CDR3 runs 15 residues. The germline V gene has CDR1 MRHNA and CDR2 SNTAGT. The CDR3 region is CASKSLRDNQETQYF. The CDR3 nucleotides are TGTGCCAGCAAATCACTCCGGGACAACCAAGAGACCCAGTACTTC.

The V call is TRBV5-8, the J call TRBJ1-2; 7 bases fit TRBD1. Trimming cost V 4 bases and J 4 bases; bases outside gene matches: 7. In germline, CDR1 is SGHTS, CDR2 YDEGEE. The CDR3 sequence is 14 residues long. The CDR3 reads CASSQSGTAYGYTF. In DNA, the CDR3 is TGTGCCAGCAGCCAGTCCGGGACAGCCTATGGCTACACCTTC. The full variable domain, with the rest looked up from reference TRBV5-8 and TRBJ1-2, is EAGVTQSPTHLIKTRGQQATLRCSPISGHTSVYWYQQALGLGLQFLLWYDEGEERNRGNFPPRFSGRQFPNYSSELNVNALELEDSALYLCASSQSGTAYGYTFGSGTRLTVV.

The CDR3 reads CAISPGTGSGNTIYF. CDR3 sequence (DNA): TGTGCCATCAGCCCCGGGACAGGCTCTGGAAACACCATATATTTT. The rearrangement uses TRBV10-3 and TRBJ1-3, with 8 bases that match TRBD1. There are 15 residues in the CDR3. J lost 0 bases, V lost 6 bases, and 4 bases had no gene match. From germline, CDR1 is ENHRY and CDR2 SYGVKD.

This sequence joins TRBV5-1 and TRBJ1-2; TRBD1 is a possible D gene (6 bases). V dropped 10 bases and J dropped 5 bases, with 15 bases sitting between them. The CDR3 length is 12 residues. Germline V gene data show CDR1 as SGHRS and CDR2 as YFSETQ. CDR3 residues: CASRGTSYGYTF. In DNA, the CDR3 is TGCGCCTCGAGGGGGACCTCATATGGCTACACCTTC.

This rearrangement joins TRBV7-2 to TRBJ2-1; TRBD2 is a possible D gene (5 bases). The CDR3 extends over 16 amino acids. Per the germline V gene, CDR1 is SGHTA and CDR2 is FQGNSA. V gave up 7 bases and J gave up 1 base, with 17 bases separating them. CDR3 sequence reads: CASTSTPGLSYNEQFF. Here the CDR3 DNA reads TGTGCCAGCACCTCGACCCCCGGACTTTCCTACAATGAGCAGTTCTTC.

The rearrangement joins TRBV13 to TRBJ1-1; 8 nucleotides agree with TRBD1. This CDR3 has 14 residues. V was pared by 0 bases and J by 5 bases, with 2 bases of the junction left unmatched. The germline CDR1 and CDR2 sequences are PRHDT and FYEKMQ (reference sequence). DNA of the CDR3: TGTGCCAGCAGCTTAGGCAGGGGGCAGACTGAAGCTTTCTTT. This encodes CASSLGRGQTEAFF.

This chain joins TRBV29-1 and TRBJ1-1; TRBD1 matches 7 bases. The V segment lost 5 bases and the J segment 4 bases; nucleotides outside the gene matches: 7. The CDR3 has 13 amino acids. Germline V gives CDR1 SQVTM, CDR2 ANQGSEA. CDR3 sequence (DNA): TGCAGCGTTTTGACAGGGCTTATCACTGAAGCTTTCTTT. Its translation is CSVLTGLITEAFF.

This chain links TRBV5-1 with TRBJ1-2; 8 nucleotides line up with TRBD1. CDR1 is SGHRS, CDR2 YFSETQ, per germline. CDR3 length: 12 residues. V shed 3 bases and J 6 bases; nucleotides not matched to a gene: 1. The CDR3 nucleotides read TGCGCCAGCAGCTCGGACAGGGATGGCTACACCTTC. Protein sequence: CASSSDRDGYTF.

Written as DNA, the CDR3 is TGCAGTGTGCAGGGGGGCAATGAGCAGTTCTTC. As protein: CSVQGGNEQFF. The J gene is TRBJ2-1, the V gene TRBV20-1, with D tentatively TRBD1 (7 bases). The V end was cut by 7 bases, the J end by 6 bases, with 10 bases between. Germline assignment: CDR1 DFQATT and CDR2 SNEGSKA (reference sequence). This CDR3 spans 11 amino acids.

The gene calls are TRBV18 and TRBJ2-7; a possible D gene is TRBD2 (6 bases). Germline-derived CDR1 and CDR2 are KGHSH and LQKENI. The CDR3 extends over 16 amino acids. V shed 2 bases and J shed 2 bases, with 16 bases lying between them. The CDR3 DNA follows: TGTGCCAGCTCACCAAATACGGAGGGCCCAACCTACGAGCAGTACTTC. Its protein product is CASSPNTEGPTYEQYF.